A single sample is the source of the 28 T cell receptor beta chains below, sequenced in a study of beta chain features in type 1 diabetes. What was sequenced were expressed TCRB transcripts, since all of the isolated RNA had been reverse transcribed. TCRdb's table, derived via immunoSEQ multiplex PCR, lists solely in-frame clones and lacks some. There are about 330,000 clones in the sample; more than 9.5% occur only once, and under 0.02% lies in the top ten. Sequencing was done on a sample of naive CD4+ T cells from blood. The receptors come from a woman younger than 45 in good health.

The chain carries TRBV18 and TRBJ1-2; 8 nucleotides line up with TRBD1. Germline CDR1 KGHSH, CDR2 LQKENI. CDR3 length: 13 residues. J was trimmed by 8 bases and V by 3 bases; bases with no gene match: 5. The CDR3: CASSPDRVEGYTF. CDR3 in DNA: TGTGCCAGCTCACCGGACAGGGTAGAAGGCTACACCTTC. Full variable domain (remainder filled in from reference TRBV18 and TRBJ1-2): NAGVMQNPRHLVRRRGQEARLRCSPMKGHSHVYWYRQLPEEGLKFMVYLQKENIIDESGMPKERFSAEFPKEGPSILRIQQVVRGDSAAYFCASSPDRVEGYTFGSGTRLTVV.

The genes are TRBV7-9 and TRBJ2-2, with D perhaps matching TRBD1 (6 bases). CDR1 is SEHNR, CDR2 FQNEAQ, per germline (reference sequence). This CDR3 is 15 amino acids long. Trimming shortened V by 3 bases and J by 4 bases, and 12 bases separated the two germline ends. CDR3 residues: CASSLVIRGTGELFF. CDR3 sequence (DNA): TGTGCCAGCAGCTTGGTTATCAGGGGCACCGGGGAGCTGTTTTTT.

This rearrangement joins TRBV4-3 to TRBJ2-7, with D perhaps TRBD2 (6 bases). Trimming pared 4 bases from V and 5 bases from J, leaving 18 bases between. This CDR3 has 15 amino acids. Germline CDR1 LGHNA, CDR2 YSLEER. The CDR3 sequence: CASSLRDSAGNEQYF. CDR3 nucleotides: TGCGCCAGCAGCCTCCGGGACTCCGCGGGGAACGAGCAGTACTTC.

In DNA, the CDR3 is TGTGCCAGCGATACGGCGGGGACCTATGGCTACACCTTC. It yields the protein CASDTAGTYGYTF. The chain carries TRBV2 and TRBJ1-2, with a weak D call TRBD1 (5 bases). From germline, CDR1 is SNHLY and CDR2 FYNNEI. Trimming cost V 8 bases and J 4 bases, with 14 bases left between them. The CDR3 extends over 13 amino acids.

In its sample, this clone was seen a few times. No DNA is shown, since the ends of the CDR3 on it are uncertain; the CDR3 is the one TCRdb lists. CDR3 sequence: CASSSSERAGEQYF. The rearrangement links TRBV28 to TRBJ2-7; TRBD2 is taken as the D call from the table, unchecked against the DNA. Including both end residues, the CDR3 is 14 amino acids long. CDR1 is MDHEN and CDR2 is SYDVKM in the germline V gene.

This clone was seen a handful of times. The V and J genes are TRBV19 and TRBJ2-7; 7 bases are a match to TRBD1. Germline CDR1 LNHDA, CDR2 SQIVND (reference sequence). Trimming cost V 4 bases and J 7 bases; bases outside gene matches: 13. This CDR3 is built from 15 residues. The CDR3 protein is CASSTTGQNYGEQYF. The CDR3 nucleotides read TGTGCCAGTAGTACCACGGGACAGAACTACGGTGAGCAGTACTTC.

Details on this clone: In the same sample, other DNA sequences code for this CDR3. This rearrangement joins TRBV10-3 to TRBJ1-2, with D tentatively TRBD1 (5 bases). V shed 2 bases and J shed 5 bases, with 9 bases lying between them. Germline lookup yields CDR1 ENHRY and CDR2 SYGVKD. This CDR3 spans 13 amino acids. The CDR3 here is CAISEGAGYGYTF. Here the CDR3 DNA reads TGTGCCATCAGTGAGGGGGCAGGGTATGGCTACACCTTC.

The chain carries TRBV7-2 and TRBJ2-7; possibly TRBD1 for D (6 bases). Germline lookup yields CDR1 SGHTA and CDR2 FQGNSA. With 10 bases removed from V and 0 bases from J, the gap between germline ends came to 13 bases. The CDR3 spans 13 residues. CDR3 residues: CATLDRNSYEQYF. Here the CDR3 DNA reads TGTGCCACCCTAGACAGGAACTCCTACGAGCAGTACTTC.

This chain connects TRBV9 to TRBJ2-3; 11 bases are a match to TRBD2. The germline CDR1 and CDR2 sequences are SGDLS and YYNGEE. The CDR3 consists of 18 residues. After removal of 0 bases from V and 6 bases from J, the junction contained 12 bases not matched to a gene. CDR3 amino acids: CASSVAPLAGGPGDTQYF. CDR3 sequence (DNA): TGTGCCAGCAGCGTAGCCCCTCTAGCGGGAGGCCCCGGGGATACGCAGTATTTT. The variable domain in full, completed from reference TRBV9 and TRBJ2-3, reads DSGVTQTPKHLITATGQRVTLRCSPRSGDLSVYWYQQSLDQGLQFLIQYYNGEERAKGNILERFSAQQFPDLHSELNLSSLELGDSALYFCASSVAPLAGGPGDTQYFGPGTRLTVL.

The genes are TRBV7-9 and TRBJ2-5; D remains unclear. The CDR3 consists of 15 residues. Per the germline V gene, CDR1 is SEHNR and CDR2 is FQNEAQ (reference sequence). V lost 5 bases to trimming and J lost 4 bases, with 17 bases between them. CDR3 sequence: CASSARMGRPETQYF. In nucleotides, the CDR3 is TGTGCCAGCAGCGCGCGAATGGGCAGACCAGAGACCCAGTACTTC.

The chain couples TRBV7-9 to TRBJ2-3, with 9 bases identical to TRBD2. Trimming took 5 bases from V and 3 from J; bases not matched to a gene: 9. This CDR3 has 16 residues. Germline CDR1 SEHNR, CDR2 FQNEAQ (reference sequence). CDR3 sequence: CASSPLDLAGTDTQYF. The CDR3 nucleotides read TGTGCCAGCAGCCCCCTAGACCTAGCGGGAACAGATACGCAGTATTTT.

This clone was seen only a few times. The chain carries TRBV7-8 and TRBJ2-1; TRBD2 might be the D (6 bases). The V and J ends lost 5 bases and 2 bases respectively, with 16 bases between them. Germline CDR1 reads SGHVS; CDR2 reads FQNEAQ. The CDR3 has 16 residues. The CDR3 DNA reads TGTGCCAGCAGCCCGAAAACTAGCAGAGCCTACAATGAGCAGTTCTTC. Its protein product is CASSPKTSRAYNEQFF.

This clone showed up just a few times. The chain joins TRBV2 to TRBJ2-6; D gene unclear. The ends were cut back, 4 bases at V and 3 bases at J, with 13 bases in the middle. The CDR3 has 16 amino acids. CDR1 is SNHLY and CDR2 is FYNNEI in the germline V gene. CDR3 in DNA: TGTGCCAGCAGTGCTGAGCCCCCCCTTGGGGCCAACGTCCTGACTTTC. It is translated as CASSAEPPLGANVLTF.

The V and J genes are TRBV11-2 and TRBJ2-7; 14 positions match TRBD2. The CDR3 covers 17 residues. Per the germline V gene, CDR1 is SGHAT and CDR2 is FQNNGV. The V and J ends lost 4 bases and 2 bases, in that order; junction bases with no gene match: 7. The CDR3 DNA reads TGTGCCAGCAGCTCCCAGACTAGCGGGAGGGAAGCCTACGAGCAGTACTTC. As protein: CASSSQTSGREAYEQYF.

The V call is TRBV6-1, the J call TRBJ2-5; a possible D gene is TRBD1 (6 bases). Trimming pared 4 bases from V and 2 bases from J, leaving 8 bases between. This CDR3 contains 13 residues. Germline loops: CDR1 MNHNS, CDR2 SASEGT. The CDR3 bases are TGTGCCAGCAGTGGGGGGCAGCAAGAGACCCAGTACTTC. Translated, it gives CASSGGQQETQYF.

The chain recombines TRBV18 with TRBJ1-1; D not resolved. Germline V gene lookup returns CDR1 KGHSH and CDR2 LQKENI. This CDR3 region has 13 residues. The ends were cut back, 3 bases at V and 3 bases at J, with 8 bases in the middle. The DNA of the CDR3 is TGTGCCAGCTCACCCCCAGAAGACACTGAAGCTTTCTTT. This translates into CASSPPEDTEAFF.

This chain's CDR3 is CASSGDTSASYNEQFF. CDR3 in DNA: TGTGCCAGCAGCGGAGATACTAGCGCCTCCTACAATGAGCAGTTCTTC. V is TRBV9 and J is TRBJ2-1; 7 bases agree with TRBD2. There are 16 residues in the CDR3. Unmatched junction bases numbered 6, after V lost 3 bases and J lost 0 bases. Germline values: CDR1 SGDLS, CDR2 YYNGEE.

This chain links TRBV4-1 with TRBJ2-1; 12 bases agree with TRBD2. Germline V gives CDR1 MGHRA, CDR2 YSYEKL. The V segment lost 0 bases and the J segment 6 bases; nucleotides outside the gene matches: 6. This CDR3 contains 17 residues. The DNA of the CDR3 is TGCGCCAGCAGCCAAGATCTGGCTAGCGGGAGGGCCAATGAGCAGTTCTTC. Residues: CASSQDLASGRANEQFF.

Only a few counts were recorded for this clone. This chain uses TRBV6-5 with TRBJ2-2; maybe TRBD2 (5 bases). V was trimmed by 0 bases and J by 6 bases, leaving 11 bases between them. The CDR3 consists of 15 residues. Germline V gives CDR1 MNHEY, CDR2 SVGAGI. This CDR3 is CASSYSSLAAGELFF. Here the CDR3 DNA reads TGTGCCAGCAGTTACTCGTCGCTAGCTGCCGGGGAGCTGTTTTTT.

There are a few counts of this clone. The chain employs TRBV5-4 and TRBJ2-1; 7 bases are a match to TRBD2. V gave up 4 bases and J gave up 6 bases; unmatched junction bases: 7. The CDR3 is 14 amino acids. Germline loops: CDR1 SGHNT, CDR2 YYREEE (reference sequence). This CDR3 reads CASSPRGGSNEQFF. The CDR3 nucleotides read TGTGCCAGCAGCCCTAGGGGCGGGAGCAATGAGCAGTTCTTC.

This clone was seen only a few times. The chain employs TRBV28 and TRBJ1-5; D unresolved. V was pared by 4 bases and J by 15 bases, with 19 bases between. The CDR3 has 13 amino acids. CDR1 and CDR2 from the germline V gene are MDHEN and SYDVKM. CDR3 sequence reads: CASSSIPVYGGHF. CDR3 sequence (DNA): TGTGCCAGCAGTTCTATCCCGGTCTACGGAGGGCATTTT.

The chain combines TRBV9 with TRBJ1-1; 7 nucleotides match TRBD1. Germline values: CDR1 SGDLS, CDR2 YYNGEE. This CDR3 is built from 14 residues. Germline trimming cut 4 bases from V and 4 bases from J; bases unmatched to any gene: 7. The CDR3 bases are TGTGCCAGCAGCTCGGGACAGCCATCCACTGAAGCTTTCTTT. It is translated as CASSSGQPSTEAFF. The complete variable domain, with remaining parts taken from reference TRBV9 and TRBJ1-1, reads DSGVTQTPKHLITATGQRVTLRCSPRSGDLSVYWYQQSLDQGLQFLIQYYNGEERAKGNILERFSAQQFPDLHSELNLSSLELGDSALYFCASSSGQPSTEAFFGQGTRLTVV.

This rearrangement joins TRBV6-5 to TRBJ2-3; D may be TRBD1 (5 bases). The CDR3 spans 14 residues. V dropped 0 bases and J dropped 5 bases, with 9 bases sitting between them. Germline loops: CDR1 MNHEY, CDR2 SVGAGI. The CDR3 protein is CASSYSRRGDTQYF. The DNA for the CDR3 is TGTGCCAGCAGTTACTCCCGTAGGGGAGATACGCAGTATTTT.

The CDR3: CASSQGQTGGPRGYTF. The CDR3 region has the DNA TGCGCCAGCAGCCAAGGCCAAACAGGGGGGCCTCGGGGCTACACCTTC. This chain uses TRBV4-3 with TRBJ1-2; 8 positions agree with TRBD1. V shed 1 base and J 8 bases; nucleotides not matched to a gene: 12. Germline V gene sequence: CDR1 LGHNA, CDR2 YSLEER. The CDR3 totals 16 residues.

This clone has a handful of counts. V is TRBV19 and J is TRBJ2-5; TRBD2 matches 10 bases. J was trimmed by 5 bases and V by 11 bases; bases with no gene match: 20. Per the germline V gene, CDR1 is LNHDA and CDR2 is SQIVND (reference sequence). The CDR3 length is 17 residues. The CDR3 loop reads CAYEVLLLAGVVETQYF. CDR3 bases: TGTGCCTACGAAGTGTTACTGCTAGCGGGAGTTGTTGAGACCCAGTACTTC.

The chain couples TRBV28 to TRBJ2-7; tentatively, D is TRBD2 (5 bases). Germline V gene lookup returns CDR1 MDHEN and CDR2 SYDVKM. This CDR3 is built from 16 residues. V lost 6 bases and J 0 bases, leaving 18 bases between the germline ends. The CDR3 bases are TGTGCCAGCAGACCTCCGGACTCCAGGAGCTCCTACGAGCAGTACTTC. It translates to CASRPPDSRSSYEQYF.

This chain joins TRBV30 and TRBJ1-1; D gene unclear. This CDR3 is 14 amino acids long. Germline V CDR1 and CDR2: GTSNPN, SVGIG (reference sequence). Trimming took 3 bases from V and 4 from J, leaving 15 bases between them. The CDR3 loop is CAWRPYPLSTEAFF. The DNA for the CDR3 is TGTGCCTGGAGGCCATATCCCCTGAGCACTGAAGCTTTCTTT. Combining the CDR3 with reference TRBV30 and TRBJ1-1 gives the whole variable domain SQTIHQWPATLVQPVGSPLSLECTVEGTSNPNLYWYRQAAGRGLQLLFYSVGIGQISSEVPQNLSASRPQDRQFILSSKKLLLSDSGFYLCAWRPYPLSTEAFFGQGTRLTVV.

Only a few counts were recorded for this clone. The chain carries TRBV29-1 and TRBJ1-1, with 8 bases identical to TRBD1. The germline V gene encodes CDR1 SQVTM and CDR2 ANQGSEA. The CDR3 has 12 amino acids. V lost 7 bases and J lost 3; bases outside the gene matches: 4. CDR3 protein: CSGTGWDTEAFF. CDR3 nucleotides: TGCAGCGGGACAGGGTGGGACACTGAAGCTTTCTTT.